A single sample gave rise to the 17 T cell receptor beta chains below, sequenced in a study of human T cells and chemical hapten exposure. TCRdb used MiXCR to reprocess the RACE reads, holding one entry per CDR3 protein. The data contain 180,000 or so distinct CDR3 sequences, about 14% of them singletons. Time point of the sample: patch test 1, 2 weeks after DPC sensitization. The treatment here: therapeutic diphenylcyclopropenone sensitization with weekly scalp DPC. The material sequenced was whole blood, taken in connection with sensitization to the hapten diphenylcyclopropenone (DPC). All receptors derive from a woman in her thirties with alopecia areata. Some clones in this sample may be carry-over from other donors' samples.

This chain's CDR3 is CASSLVLSGTPSYEQYF. Here the CDR3 DNA reads TGTGCCAGCAGCTTAGTATTGTCAGGGACCCCCTCCTACGAGCAGTACTTC. The rearrangement links TRBV7-2 to TRBJ2-7; D may be TRBD1 or TRBD2 (5 bases each). This CDR3 is 17 amino acids long. V was cut by 1 base and J by 0 bases, with 16 bases left in between. CDR1 and CDR2 from the germline V gene are SGHTA and FQGNSA.

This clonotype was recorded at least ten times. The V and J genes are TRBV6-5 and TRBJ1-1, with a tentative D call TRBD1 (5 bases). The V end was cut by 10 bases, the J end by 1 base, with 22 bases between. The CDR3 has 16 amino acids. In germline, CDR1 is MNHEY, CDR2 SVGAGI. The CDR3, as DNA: TGTGCCACGTCCCCGACGGGGCGAACCTGGAACACTGAAGCTTTCTTT. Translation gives CATSPTGRTWNTEAFF.

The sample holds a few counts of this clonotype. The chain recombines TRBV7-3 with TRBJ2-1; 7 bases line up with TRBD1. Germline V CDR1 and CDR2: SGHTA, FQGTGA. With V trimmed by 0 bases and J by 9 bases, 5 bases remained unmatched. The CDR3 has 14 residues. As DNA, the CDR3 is TGTGCCAGCAGCTTAACTGGCAGGGGGACTGAGCAGTTCTTC. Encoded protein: CASSLTGRGTEQFF.

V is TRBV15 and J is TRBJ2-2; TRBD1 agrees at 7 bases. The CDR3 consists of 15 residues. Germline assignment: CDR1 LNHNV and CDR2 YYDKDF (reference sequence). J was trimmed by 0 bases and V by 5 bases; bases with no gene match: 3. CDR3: CATSGTVPNTGELFF. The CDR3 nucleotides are TGTGCCACCAGCGGGACAGTCCCGAACACCGGGGAGCTGTTTTTT.

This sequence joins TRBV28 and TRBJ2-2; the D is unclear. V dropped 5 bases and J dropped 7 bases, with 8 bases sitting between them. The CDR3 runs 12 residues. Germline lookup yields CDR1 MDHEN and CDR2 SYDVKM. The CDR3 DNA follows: TGTGCCAGCAGTCAGATGCGCGGGGAGCTGTTTTTT. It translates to CASSQMRGELFF.

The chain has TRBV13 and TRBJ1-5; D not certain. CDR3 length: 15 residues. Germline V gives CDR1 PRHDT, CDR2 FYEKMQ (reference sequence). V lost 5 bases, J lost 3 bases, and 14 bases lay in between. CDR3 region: CASSRREGANQPQHF. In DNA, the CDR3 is TGTGCCAGCAGCCGCCGGGAGGGTGCCAATCAGCCCCAGCATTTT.

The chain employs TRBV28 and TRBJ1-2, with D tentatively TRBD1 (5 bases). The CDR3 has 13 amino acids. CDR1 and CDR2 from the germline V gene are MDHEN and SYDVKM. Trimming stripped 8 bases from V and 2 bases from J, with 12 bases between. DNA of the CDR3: TGTGCCAGCCTGCCCGGGACCAACTATGGCTACACCTTC. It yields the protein CASLPGTNYGYTF.

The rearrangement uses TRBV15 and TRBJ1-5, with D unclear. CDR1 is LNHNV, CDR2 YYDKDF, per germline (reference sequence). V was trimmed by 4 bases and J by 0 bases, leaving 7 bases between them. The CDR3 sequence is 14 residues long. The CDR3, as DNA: TGTGCCACCAGCACCCGCTTTAGCAATCAGCCCCAGCATTTT. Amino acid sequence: CATSTRFSNQPQHF. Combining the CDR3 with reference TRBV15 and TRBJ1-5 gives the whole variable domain DAMVIQNPRYQVTQFGKPVTLSCSQTLNHNVMYWYQQKSSQAPKLLFHYYDKDFNNEADTPDNFQSRRPNTSFCFLDIRSPGLGDTAMYLCATSTRFSNQPQHFGDGTRLSIL.

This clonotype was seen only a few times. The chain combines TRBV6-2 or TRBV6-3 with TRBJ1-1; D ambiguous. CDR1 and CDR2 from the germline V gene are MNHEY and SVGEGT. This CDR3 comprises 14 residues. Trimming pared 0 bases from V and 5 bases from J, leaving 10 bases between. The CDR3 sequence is CASSYSERRTEAFF. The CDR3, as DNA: TGTGCCAGCAGTTACTCGGAAAGGAGGACTGAAGCTTTCTTT.

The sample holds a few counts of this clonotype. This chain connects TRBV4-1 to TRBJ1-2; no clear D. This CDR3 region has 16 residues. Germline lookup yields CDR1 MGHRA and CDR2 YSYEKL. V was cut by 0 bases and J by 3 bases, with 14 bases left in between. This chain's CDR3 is CASSQDDVRNYYGYTF. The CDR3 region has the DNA TGCGCCAGCAGCCAAGATGACGTCAGGAACTACTATGGCTACACCTTC.

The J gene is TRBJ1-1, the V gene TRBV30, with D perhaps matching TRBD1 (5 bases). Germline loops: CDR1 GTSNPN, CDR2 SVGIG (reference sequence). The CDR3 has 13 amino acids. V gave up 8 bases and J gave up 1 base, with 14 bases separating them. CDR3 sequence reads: CAAGRGGNTEAFF. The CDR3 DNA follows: TGTGCCGCCGGCCGGGGGGGGAACACTGAAGCTTTCTTT.

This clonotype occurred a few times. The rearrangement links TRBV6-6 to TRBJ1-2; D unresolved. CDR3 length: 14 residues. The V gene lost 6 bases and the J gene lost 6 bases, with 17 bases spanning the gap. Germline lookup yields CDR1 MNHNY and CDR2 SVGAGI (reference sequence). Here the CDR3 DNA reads TGTGCCAGCAGCTCAATACCCGGAACTAATGGCTACACCTTC. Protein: CASSSIPGTNGYTF.

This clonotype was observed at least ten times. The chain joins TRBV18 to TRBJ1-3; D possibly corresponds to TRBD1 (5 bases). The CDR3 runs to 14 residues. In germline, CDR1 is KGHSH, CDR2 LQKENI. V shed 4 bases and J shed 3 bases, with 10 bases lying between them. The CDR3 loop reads CASSQGNRGNTIYF. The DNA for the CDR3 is TGTGCCAGCTCACAGGGGAATCGTGGAAACACCATATATTTT.

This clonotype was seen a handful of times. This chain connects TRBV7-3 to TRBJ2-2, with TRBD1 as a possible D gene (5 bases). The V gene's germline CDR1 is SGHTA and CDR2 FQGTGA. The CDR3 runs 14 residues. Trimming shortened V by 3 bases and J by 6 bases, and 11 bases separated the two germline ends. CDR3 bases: TGTGCCAGCAGCTTGCAGGGATTGTCCGGGGAGCTGTTTTTT. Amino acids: CASSLQGLSGELFF.

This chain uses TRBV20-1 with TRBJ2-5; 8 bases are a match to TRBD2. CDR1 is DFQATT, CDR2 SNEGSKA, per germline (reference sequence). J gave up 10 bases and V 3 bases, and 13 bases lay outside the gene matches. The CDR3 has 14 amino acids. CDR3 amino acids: CSASPAGVFVDQYF. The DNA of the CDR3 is TGCAGTGCTAGCCCAGCGGGGGTCTTCGTGGACCAGTACTTC.

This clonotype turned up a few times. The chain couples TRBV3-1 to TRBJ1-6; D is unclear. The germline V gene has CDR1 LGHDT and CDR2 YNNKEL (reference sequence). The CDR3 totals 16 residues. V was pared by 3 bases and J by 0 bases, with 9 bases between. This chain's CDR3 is CASSHGISSYNSPLHF. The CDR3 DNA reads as TGTGCCAGCAGCCACGGAATAAGCTCCTATAATTCACCCCTCCACTTT. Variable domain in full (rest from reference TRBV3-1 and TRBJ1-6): DTAVSQTPKYLVTQMGNDKSIKCEQNLGHDTMYWYKQDSKKFLKIMFSYNNKELIINETVPNRFSPKSPDKAHLNLHINSLELGDSAVYFCASSHGISSYNSPLHFGNGTRLTVT.

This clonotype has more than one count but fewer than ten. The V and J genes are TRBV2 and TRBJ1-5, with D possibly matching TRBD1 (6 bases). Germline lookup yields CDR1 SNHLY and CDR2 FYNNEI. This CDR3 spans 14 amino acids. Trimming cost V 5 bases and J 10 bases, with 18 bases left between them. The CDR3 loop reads CASSTWDQGHPQHF. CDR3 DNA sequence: TGTGCCAGCAGTACCTGGGACCAGGGGCATCCCCAGCATTTT. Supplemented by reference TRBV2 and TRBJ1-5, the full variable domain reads EPEVTQTPSHQVTQMGQEVILRCVPISNHLYFYWYRQILGQKVEFLVSFYNNEISEKSEIFDDQFSVERPDGSNFTLKIRSTKLEDSAMYFCASSTWDQGHPQHFGDGTRLSIL.